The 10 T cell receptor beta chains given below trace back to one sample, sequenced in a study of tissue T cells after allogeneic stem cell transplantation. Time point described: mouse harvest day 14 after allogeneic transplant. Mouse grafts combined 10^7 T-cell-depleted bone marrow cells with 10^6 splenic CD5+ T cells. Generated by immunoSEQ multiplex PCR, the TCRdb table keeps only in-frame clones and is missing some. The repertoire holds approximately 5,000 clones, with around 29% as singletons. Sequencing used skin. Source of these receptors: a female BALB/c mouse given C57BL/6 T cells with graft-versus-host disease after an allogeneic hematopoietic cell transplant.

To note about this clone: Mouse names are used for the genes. CDR3 bases read: TGTGCCAGCGGTGATGCAACAAAAGACACCCAGTAC. Protein: CASGDATKDTQY. The CDR3, in full, reads CASGDATKDTQYF. This sequence joins TRBV13-2 and TRBJ2-5, with D unclear. Read data end 1 residue before the CDR3 end; the end is taken from the germline J gene. Germline CDR1 is NNHNN and CDR2 is SYGAGS (reference sequence). The CDR3 is 13 residues long. Trimming removed 0 bases at V and 4 bases at J, with 6 bases between.

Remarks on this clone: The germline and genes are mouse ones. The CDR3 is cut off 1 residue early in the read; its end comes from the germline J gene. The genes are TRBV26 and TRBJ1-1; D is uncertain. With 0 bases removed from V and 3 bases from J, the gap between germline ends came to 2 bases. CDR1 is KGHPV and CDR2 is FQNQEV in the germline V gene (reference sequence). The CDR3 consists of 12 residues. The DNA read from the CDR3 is TGTGCCAGCAGTCTGTCGTACACAGAAGTCTTC. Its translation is CASSLSYTEVF. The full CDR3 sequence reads CASSLSYTEVFF. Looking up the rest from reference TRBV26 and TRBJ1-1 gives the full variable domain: NSKVIQTPRYLVKGQGQKAKMRCIPEKGHPVVFWYQQNKNNEFKFLINFQNQEVLQQIDMTEKRFSAECPSNSPCSLEIQSSEAGDSALYLCASSLSYTEVFFGKGTRLTVV.

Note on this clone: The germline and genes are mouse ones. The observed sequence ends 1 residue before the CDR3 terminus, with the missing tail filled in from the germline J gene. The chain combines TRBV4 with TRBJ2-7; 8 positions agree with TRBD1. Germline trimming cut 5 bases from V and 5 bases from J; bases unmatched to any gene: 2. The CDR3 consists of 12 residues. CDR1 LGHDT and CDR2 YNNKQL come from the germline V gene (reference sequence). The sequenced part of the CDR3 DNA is TGTGCCAGCAGCCCGACAGGGGATGAACAGTAC. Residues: CASSPTGDEQY. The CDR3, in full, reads CASSPTGDEQYF.

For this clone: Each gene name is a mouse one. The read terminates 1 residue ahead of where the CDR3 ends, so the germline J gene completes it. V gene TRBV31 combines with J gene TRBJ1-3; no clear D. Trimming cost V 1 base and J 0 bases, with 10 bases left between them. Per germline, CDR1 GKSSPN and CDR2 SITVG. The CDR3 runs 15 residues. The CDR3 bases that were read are TGTGCCTGGAGTCCCGGGCCAAATTCTGGAAATACGCTCTAT. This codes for CAWSPGPNSGNTLY. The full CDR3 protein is CAWSPGPNSGNTLYF. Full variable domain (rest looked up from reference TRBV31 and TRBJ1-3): AQTIHQWPVAEIKAVGSPLSLGCTIKGKSSPNLYWYWQATGGTLQQLFYSITVGQVESVVQLNLSASRPKDDQFILSTEKLLLSHSGFYLCAWSPGPNSGNTLYFGEGSRLIVV.

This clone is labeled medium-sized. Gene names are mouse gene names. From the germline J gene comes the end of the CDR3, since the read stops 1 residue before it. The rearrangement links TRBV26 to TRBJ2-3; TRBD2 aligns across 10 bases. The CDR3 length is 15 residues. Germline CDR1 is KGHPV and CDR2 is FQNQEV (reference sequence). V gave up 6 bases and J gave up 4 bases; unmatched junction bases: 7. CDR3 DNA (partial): TGTGCCAGCAGGCTGAGGACTGGGGGCACAGAAACGCTGTAT. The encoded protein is CASRLRTGGTETLY. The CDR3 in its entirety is CASRLRTGGTETLYF.

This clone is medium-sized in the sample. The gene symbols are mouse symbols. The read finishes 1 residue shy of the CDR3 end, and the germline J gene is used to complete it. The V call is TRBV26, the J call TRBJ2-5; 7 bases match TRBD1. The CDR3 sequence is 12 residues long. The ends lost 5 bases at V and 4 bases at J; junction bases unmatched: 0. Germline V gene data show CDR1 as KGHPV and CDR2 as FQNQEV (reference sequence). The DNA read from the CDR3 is TGTGCCAGCAGTGGGACAGAAGACACCCAGTAC. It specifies CASSGTEDTQY. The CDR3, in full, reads CASSGTEDTQYF.

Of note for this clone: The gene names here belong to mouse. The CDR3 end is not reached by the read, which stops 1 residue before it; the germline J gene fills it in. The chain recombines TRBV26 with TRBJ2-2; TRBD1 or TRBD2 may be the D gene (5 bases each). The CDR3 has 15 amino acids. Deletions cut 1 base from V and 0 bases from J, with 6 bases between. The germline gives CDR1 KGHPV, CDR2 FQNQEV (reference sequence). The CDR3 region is CASSLWGSNTGQLYF. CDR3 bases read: TGTGCCAGCAGTCTGTGGGGGTCAAACACCGGGCAGCTCTAC.

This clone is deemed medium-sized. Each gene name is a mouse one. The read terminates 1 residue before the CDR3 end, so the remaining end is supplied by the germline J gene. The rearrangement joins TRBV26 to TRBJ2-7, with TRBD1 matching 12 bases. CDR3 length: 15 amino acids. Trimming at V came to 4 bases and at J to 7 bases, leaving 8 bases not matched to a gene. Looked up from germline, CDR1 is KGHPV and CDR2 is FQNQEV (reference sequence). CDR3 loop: CASSPLGTGGGEQYF. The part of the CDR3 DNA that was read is TGTGCCAGCAGTCCCCTGGGGACAGGGGGCGGAGAACAGTAC.

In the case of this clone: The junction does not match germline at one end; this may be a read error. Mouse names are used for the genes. The CDR3 DNA, read in part, is TGTGCCAGCAGTCTGCAGAAAACAGAAGTCTTC. Amino acid sequence: CASSLQKTEVF. The whole CDR3 sequence is CASSLQKTEVFF. V gene TRBV26 combines with J gene TRBJ1-1; D unclear. The read ends 1 residue before the CDR3 terminus; that terminus is restored from the germline J gene. The germline V gene encodes CDR1 KGHPV and CDR2 FQNQEV (reference sequence). The CDR3 is made up of 12 amino acids.

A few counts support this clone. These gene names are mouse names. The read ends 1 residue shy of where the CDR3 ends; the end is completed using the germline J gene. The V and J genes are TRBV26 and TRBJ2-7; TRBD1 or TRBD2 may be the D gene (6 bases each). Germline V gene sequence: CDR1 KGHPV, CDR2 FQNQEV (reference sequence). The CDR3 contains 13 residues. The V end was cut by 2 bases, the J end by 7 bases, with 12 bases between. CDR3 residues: CASSLAGAEEQYF. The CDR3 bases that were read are TGTGCCAGCAGTCTGGCGGGGGCGGAGGAACAGTAC.